This record concerns one T cell receptor beta chain sequence. This entry comes from a study of immune cell composition in non-small cell lung cancer. CDR1 SGHTA and CDR2 FQGTGA come from the germline V gene. There are 15 residues in the CDR3. With V trimmed by 2 bases and J by 9 bases, 8 bases remained unmatched. Method: immunoSEQ multiplex PCR; TCRdb's copy keeps in-frame clones and lacks some. The data show thousands of clones, roughly four fifths seen once. The same sample was also studied in work on CD4 T cells in lung cancer.

The rearrangement uses TRBV7-3 and TRBJ2-1; 9 bases are a match to TRBD2. The material sequenced was lung tumor tissue. This sequence originates from a human donor with non-small cell lung cancer. The CDR3 here is CASSLGAGGQSEQFF. The CDR3 bases are TGTGCCAGCAGCTTAGGGGCGGGAGGGCAAAGTGAGCAGTTCTTC.